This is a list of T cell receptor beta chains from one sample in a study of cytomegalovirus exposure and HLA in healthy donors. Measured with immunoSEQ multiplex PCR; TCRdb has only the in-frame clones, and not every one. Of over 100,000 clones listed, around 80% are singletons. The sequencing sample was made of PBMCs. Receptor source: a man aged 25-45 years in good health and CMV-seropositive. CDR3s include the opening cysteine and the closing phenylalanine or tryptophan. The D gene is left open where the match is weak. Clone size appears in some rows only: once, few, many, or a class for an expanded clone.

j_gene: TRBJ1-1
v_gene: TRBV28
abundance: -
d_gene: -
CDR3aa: CASLSRTEAFF
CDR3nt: TGTGCCAGCCTATCTCGCACTGAAGCTTTCTTT

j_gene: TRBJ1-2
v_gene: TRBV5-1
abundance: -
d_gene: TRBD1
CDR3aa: CASSTGTGGGYTF
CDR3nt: TGCGCCAGCAGCACCGGGACAGGGGGCGGCTACACCTTC

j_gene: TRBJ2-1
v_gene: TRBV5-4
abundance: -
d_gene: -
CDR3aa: CASRPRGTPYNEQFF
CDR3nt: TGTGCCAGCAGACCCCGGGGTACCCCCTACAATGAGCAGTTCTTC

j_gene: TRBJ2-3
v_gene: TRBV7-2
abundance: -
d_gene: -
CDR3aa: CASSLRNGGLTDTQYF
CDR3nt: TGTGCCAGCAGCTTAAGGAACGGGGGGCTCACAGATACGCAGTATTTT

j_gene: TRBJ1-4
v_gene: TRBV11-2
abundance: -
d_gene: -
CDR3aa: CASSFYGSEKLFF
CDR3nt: TGTGCCAGCAGCTTTTATGGGAGTGAAAAACTGTTTTTT

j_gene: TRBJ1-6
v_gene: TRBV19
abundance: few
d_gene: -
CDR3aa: CASSKEYPNSPLHF
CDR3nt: TGTGCCAGTAGTAAAGAATATCCTAATTCACCCCTCCACTTT

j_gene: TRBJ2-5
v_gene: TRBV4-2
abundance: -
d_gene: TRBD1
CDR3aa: CASSLGQTIIRWWETQYF
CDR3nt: TGTGCCAGCAGCTTGGGACAGACGATAATACGGTGGTGGGAGACCCAGTACTTC

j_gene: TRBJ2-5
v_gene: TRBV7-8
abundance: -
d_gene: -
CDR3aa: CASSLLRDQETQYF
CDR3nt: TGTGCCAGCAGCTTATTGCGGGACCAAGAGACCCAGTACTTC

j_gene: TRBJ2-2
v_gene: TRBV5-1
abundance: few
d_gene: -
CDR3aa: CASAWTETVAGELFF
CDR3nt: TGCGCCAGCGCATGGACAGAAACGGTAGCCGGGGAGCTGTTTTTT

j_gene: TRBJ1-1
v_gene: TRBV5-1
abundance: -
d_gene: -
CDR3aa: CASSQNGARTEAFF
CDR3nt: TGCGCCAGCAGCCAGAATGGGGCGCGGACTGAAGCTTTCTTT

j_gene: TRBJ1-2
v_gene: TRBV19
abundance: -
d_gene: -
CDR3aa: CASSTGAFGYTF
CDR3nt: TGTGCCAGTAGTACAGGGGCATTTGGCTACACCTTC

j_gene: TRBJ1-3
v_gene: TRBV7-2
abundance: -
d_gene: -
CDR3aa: CASSDVTGIGNTIYF
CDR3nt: TGTGCCAGCAGCGACGTTACAGGGATTGGAAACACCATATATTTT

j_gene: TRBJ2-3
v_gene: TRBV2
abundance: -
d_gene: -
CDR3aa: CASRVGPGPPDTQYF
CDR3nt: TGTGCCAGCAGGGTGGGTCCAGGGCCCCCAGATACGCAGTATTTT

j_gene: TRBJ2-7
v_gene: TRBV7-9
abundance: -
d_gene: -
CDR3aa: CASSPSSTEQYF
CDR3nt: TGTGCCAGCAGCCCGTCGTCTACCGAGCAGTACTTC

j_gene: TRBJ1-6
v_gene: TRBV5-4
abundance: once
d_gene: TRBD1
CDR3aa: CASRQTRGTGSSSPLHF
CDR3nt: TGTGCCAGCAGGCAAACAAGAGGGACAGGGTCTAGTTCACCCCTCCACTTT

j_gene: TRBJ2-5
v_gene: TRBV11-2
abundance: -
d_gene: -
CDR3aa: CASSLFYGQETQYF
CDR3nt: TGTGCCAGCAGCTTATTTTATGGTCAGGAGACCCAGTACTTC

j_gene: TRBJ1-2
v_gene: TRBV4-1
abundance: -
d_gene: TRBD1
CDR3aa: CASSQEKGGRGYTF
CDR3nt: TGCGCCAGCAGCCAAGAGAAAGGGGGCCGGGGCTACACCTTC

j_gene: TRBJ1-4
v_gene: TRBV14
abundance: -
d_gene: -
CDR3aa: CASSPYREPNEKLFF
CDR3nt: TGTGCCAGCAGCCCTTACAGGGAACCTAATGAAAAACTGTTTTTT

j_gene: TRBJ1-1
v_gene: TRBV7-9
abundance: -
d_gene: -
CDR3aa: CASSLGANTEAFF
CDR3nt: TGTGCCAGCAGCTTAGGGGCGAACACTGAAGCTTTCTTT

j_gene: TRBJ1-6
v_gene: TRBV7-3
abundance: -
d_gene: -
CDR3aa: CASSSDPVNSPLHF
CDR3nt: TGTGCCAGCAGCAGCGACCCCGTCAATTCACCCCTCCACTTT

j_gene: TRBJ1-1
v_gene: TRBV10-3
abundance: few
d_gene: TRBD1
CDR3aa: CAISAGTGTEAFF
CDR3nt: TGTGCCATCAGCGCAGGGACAGGCACTGAAGCTTTCTTT

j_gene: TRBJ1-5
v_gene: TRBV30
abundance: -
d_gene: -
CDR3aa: CAWAQGSNQPQHF
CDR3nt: TGTGCCTGGGCACAGGGTAGCAATCAGCCCCAGCATTTT

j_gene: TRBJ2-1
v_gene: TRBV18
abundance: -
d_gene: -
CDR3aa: CASSMGRGYEQFF
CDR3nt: TGTGCCAGCTCAATGGGCAGGGGCTATGAGCAGTTCTTC

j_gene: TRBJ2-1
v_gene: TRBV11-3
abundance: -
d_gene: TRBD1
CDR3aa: CASSWGQGGTAGSSYNEQFF
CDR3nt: TGTGCCAGCAGCTGGGGACAGGGGGGAACCGCAGGGAGTTCCTACAATGAGCAGTTCTTC

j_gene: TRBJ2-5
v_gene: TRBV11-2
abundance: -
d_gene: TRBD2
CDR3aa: CASRSLAGGWETQYF
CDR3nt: TGTGCCAGCAGGTCGTTAGCGGGGGGATGGGAGACCCAGTACTTC

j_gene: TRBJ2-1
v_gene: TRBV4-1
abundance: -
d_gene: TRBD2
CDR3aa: CASSHLGAGGYNEQFF
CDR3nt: TGCGCCAGCAGCCACCTGGGGGCGGGGGGCTACAATGAGCAGTTCTTC

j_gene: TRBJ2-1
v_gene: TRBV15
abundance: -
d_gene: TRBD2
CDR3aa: CATSRSGGSSYNEQFF
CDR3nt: TGTGCCACCAGCAGATCCGGCGGGAGCTCCTACAATGAGCAGTTCTTC

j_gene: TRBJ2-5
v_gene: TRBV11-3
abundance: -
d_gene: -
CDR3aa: CASTPHRGETQYF
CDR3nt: TGTGCCAGCACCCCACATCGTGGAGAGACCCAGTACTTC

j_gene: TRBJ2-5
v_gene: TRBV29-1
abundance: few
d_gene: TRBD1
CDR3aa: CSVEPWGRTGGAETQYF
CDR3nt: TGCAGCGTTGAACCCTGGGGGAGGACAGGGGGCGCGGAGACCCAGTACTTC

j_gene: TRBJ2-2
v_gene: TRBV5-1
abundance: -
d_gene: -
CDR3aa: CASSFTRVAGELFF
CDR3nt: TGCGCCAGCAGCTTTACCAGGGTGGCCGGGGAGCTGTTTTTT

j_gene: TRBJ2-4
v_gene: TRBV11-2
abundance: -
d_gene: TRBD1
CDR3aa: CASSARQGLAKNIQYF
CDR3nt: TGTGCCAGCAGCGCCAGACAGGGTCTAGCCAAAAACATTCAGTACTTC

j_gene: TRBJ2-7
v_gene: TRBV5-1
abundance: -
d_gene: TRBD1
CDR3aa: CASSHHYLRTGGYEQYF
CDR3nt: TGCGCCAGCAGCCACCATTACCTAAGGACAGGGGGATACGAGCAGTACTTC

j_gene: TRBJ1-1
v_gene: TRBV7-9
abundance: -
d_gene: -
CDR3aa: CASSLKIGTLMNTEAFF
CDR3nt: TGTGCCAGCAGCTTGAAAATCGGGACTCTTATGAACACTGAAGCTTTCTTT

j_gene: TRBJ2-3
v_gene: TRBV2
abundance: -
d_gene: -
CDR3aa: CASSDAGIFSTDTQYF
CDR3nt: TGTGCCAGCAGTGACGCGGGGATTTTCAGCACAGATACGCAGTATTTT

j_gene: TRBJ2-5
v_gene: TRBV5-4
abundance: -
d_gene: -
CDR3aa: CASSLSWVRAQETQYF
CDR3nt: TGTGCCAGCAGCTTGAGCTGGGTCAGGGCGCAAGAGACCCAGTACTTC

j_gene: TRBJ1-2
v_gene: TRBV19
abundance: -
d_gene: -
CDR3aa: CAIQQGFGYTF
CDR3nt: TGTGCCATCCAACAGGGATTTGGCTACACCTTC

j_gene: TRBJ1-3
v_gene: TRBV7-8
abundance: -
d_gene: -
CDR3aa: CASSPSYSGNTIYF
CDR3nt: TGTGCCAGCAGCCCGAGTTACTCTGGAAACACCATATATTTT

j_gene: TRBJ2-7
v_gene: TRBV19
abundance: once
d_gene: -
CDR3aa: CASSSFPTNSHYEQYF
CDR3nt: TGTGCCAGTAGTAGTTTCCCCACAAACTCTCACTACGAGCAGTACTTC

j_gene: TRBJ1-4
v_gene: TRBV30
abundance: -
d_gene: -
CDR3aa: CAWSVALRGKLFF
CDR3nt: TGTGCCTGGAGTGTCGCCTTAAGAGGAAAACTGTTTTTT

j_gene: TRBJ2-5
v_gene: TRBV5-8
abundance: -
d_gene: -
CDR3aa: CASSLGQGQETQYF
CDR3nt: TGTGCCAGCAGCTTGGGGCAGGGGCAAGAGACCCAGTACTTC

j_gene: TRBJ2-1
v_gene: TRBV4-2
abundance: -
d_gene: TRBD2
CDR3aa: CASSQAGGPIGNEQFF
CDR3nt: TGTGCCAGCAGCCAAGCGGGAGGGCCAATCGGAAATGAGCAGTTCTTC

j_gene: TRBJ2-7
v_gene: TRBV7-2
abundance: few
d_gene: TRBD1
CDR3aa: CASSQVYRGAYEQYF
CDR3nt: TGTGCCAGCAGCCAAGTTTACAGGGGGGCCTACGAGCAGTACTTC

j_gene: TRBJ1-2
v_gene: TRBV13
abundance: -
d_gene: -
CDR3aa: CASSLPRFEYGYTF
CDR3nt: TGTGCCAGCAGCCTCCCACGATTTGAGTATGGCTACACCTTC

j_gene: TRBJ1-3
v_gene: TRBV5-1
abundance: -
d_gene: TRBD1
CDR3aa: CASSLGQGGNTIYF
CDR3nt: TGCGCCAGCAGCTTGGGACAGGGAGGAAACACCATATATTTT

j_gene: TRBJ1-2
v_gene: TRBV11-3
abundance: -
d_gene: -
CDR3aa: CASSLSGARGYTF
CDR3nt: TGTGCCAGCAGCTTAAGTGGCGCTAGAGGCTACACCTTC

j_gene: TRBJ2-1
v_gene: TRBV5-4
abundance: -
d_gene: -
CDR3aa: CASSFSRGNSYNEQFF
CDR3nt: TGTGCCAGCAGCTTTTCACGCGGGAACTCCTACAATGAGCAGTTCTTC

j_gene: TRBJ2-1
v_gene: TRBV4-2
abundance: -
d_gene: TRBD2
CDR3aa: CASSQDYGGGTYNEQFF
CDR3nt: TGTGCCAGCAGCCAAGATTACGGGGGGGGAACCTACAATGAGCAGTTCTTC

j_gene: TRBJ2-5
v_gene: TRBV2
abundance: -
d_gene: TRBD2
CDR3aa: CASSTPQREMEETQYF
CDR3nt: TGTGCCAGCAGTACTCCTCAGCGGGAGATGGAAGAGACCCAGTACTTC

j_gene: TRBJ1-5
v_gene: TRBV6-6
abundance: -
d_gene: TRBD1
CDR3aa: CASSPPGDSHQPQHF
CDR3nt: TGTGCCAGCAGCCCCCCCGGGGACAGTCATCAGCCCCAGCATTTT

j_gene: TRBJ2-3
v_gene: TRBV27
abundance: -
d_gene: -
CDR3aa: CASSLIPSSDTQYF
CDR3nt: TGTGCCAGCAGTTTAATTCCTAGCTCAGATACGCAGTATTTT